Each of the 14 T cell receptor beta chains below was sequenced from the same sample in a study of T cells in women clearing cervical HPV infection. Profiled with immunoSEQ multiplex PCR; TCRdb holds only in-frame clones, not every one. The table lists roughly 20,000 clones. Sequencing used blood buffy coat. Receptor source: a woman between 18 and 69 years old with a cervical HPV16 infection that either progressed to CIN3+ or cleared (not recorded which).

In the case of this clone: From the germline J gene comes the end of the CDR3, since the read stops 3 residues before it. V usage is TRBV5-6 and J usage is TRBJ1-6; D uncertain. The CDR3 has 14 amino acids. Trimming took 4 bases from V and 7 from J, leaving 12 bases between them. Germline V gene lookup returns CDR1 SGHDT and CDR2 YYEEEE. The CDR3 here is CASSHEASNSPLHF. The sequenced part of the CDR3 DNA is TGTGCCAGCAGCCACGAGGCCTCCAATTCACCC.

To note about this clone: Coverage ceases 3 residues before the CDR3 finishes, and the germline J gene fills in the end. The chain has TRBV20-1 and TRBJ2-3, with 8 nucleotides matching TRBD2. V lost 0 bases, J lost 4 bases, and 6 bases stayed unmatched. CDR1 is DFQATT, CDR2 SNEGSKA, per germline (reference sequence). The CDR3 length is 15 residues. This chain's CDR3 is CSAREFSGGPDTQYF. CDR3 DNA (partial): TGCAGTGCTAGAGAATTCAGCGGGGGCCCAGATACG.

With regard to this clone: The observed sequence ends 3 residues before the CDR3 terminus, with the missing tail filled in from the germline J gene. V usage is TRBV5-1 and J usage is TRBJ2-7; 8 nucleotides align to TRBD2. The CDR3 contains 16 residues. Trimming cost V 3 bases and J 1 base; bases outside gene matches: 9. Germline V CDR1 and CDR2: SGHRS, YFSETQ. The CDR3: CASSSSGGKGSYEQYF. The DNA read from the CDR3 is TGCGCCAGCAGCTCGTCGGGGGGGAAAGGATCCTACGAG.

As to this clone: The read finishes 3 residues shy of the CDR3 end, and the germline J gene is used to complete it. The chain has TRBV7-6 and TRBJ2-5, with TRBD2 matching 7 bases. This CDR3 contains 14 residues. The trim removed 5 bases at V and 2 bases at J, leaving 5 bases unmatched. Germline V gives CDR1 SGHVS, CDR2 FNYEAQ. CDR3 bases read: TGTGCCAGCAGCCCAGGACTAGAACAAGAGACC. Amino acids: CASSPGLEQET. The complete CDR3 reads CASSPGLEQETQYF.

A remark on this clone: Coverage ceases 3 residues before the CDR3 finishes, and the germline J gene fills in the end. This chain uses TRBV30 with TRBJ1-5, with 10 bases identical to TRBD1. From germline, CDR1 is GTSNPN and CDR2 SVGIG (reference sequence). V gave up 1 base and J gave up 0 bases; unmatched junction bases: 9. The CDR3 is made up of 18 amino acids. The CDR3 sequence: CAWSGGGTGDYSNQPQHF. CDR3 DNA, as far as it was read: TGTGCCTGGAGTGGGGGTGGGACAGGGGACTATAGCAATCAGCCC. Full variable domain (rest looked up from reference TRBV30 and TRBJ1-5): SQTIHQWPATLVQPVGSPLSLECTVEGTSNPNLYWYRQAAGRGLQLLFYSVGIGQISSEVPQNLSASRPQDRQFILSSKKLLLSDSGFYLCAWSGGGTGDYSNQPQHFGDGTRLSIL.

Turning to this clone: The read terminates 3 residues ahead of where the CDR3 ends, so the germline J gene completes it. This chain links TRBV19 with TRBJ2-2; no firm D call. Germline loops: CDR1 LNHDA, CDR2 SQIVND (reference sequence). The CDR3 contains 13 residues. This CDR3 is CASSGRDNSPLFF. CDR3 DNA (partial): TGTGCCAGTAGTGGGCGAGATAATTCACCG.

With respect to this clone: Read coverage stops 3 residues before the CDR3 terminus; the germline J gene supplies the remainder. This sequence joins TRBV5-3 and TRBJ1-4, with D perhaps TRBD1 (5 bases). TRBV5-3 is designated an ORF whose function remains uncertain. The V end was cut by 4 bases, the J end by 6 bases, with 28 bases between. This CDR3 comprises 19 residues. The CDR3 loop is CARSPPSGRQLNLDEKLFF. The DNA read from the CDR3 is TGTGCCAGAAGCCCCCCCTCCGGCCGACAGCTTAATCTTGATGAAAAA.

As for this clone: Read sequence stops 3 residues before the CDR3 end, and the germline J gene provides the missing end. V usage is TRBV5-1 and J usage is TRBJ1-2, with TRBD1 as a possible D gene (6 bases). The CDR3 runs 15 residues. V gave up 6 bases and J gave up 4 bases, with 19 bases separating them. Germline V lookup: CDR1 SGHRS, CDR2 YFSETQ. The part of the CDR3 DNA that was read is TGCGCCAGCACCCCTCGGGGGGGGGCAGGCTATGGC. Its translation: CASTPRGGAGYG. The full CDR3 reads CASTPRGGAGYGYTF.

With respect to this clone: The CDR3 end lies 3 residues beyond the end of the read and is filled in from the germline J gene. The chain carries TRBV7-3 and TRBJ2-2; no clear D. The germline CDR1 and CDR2 sequences are SGHTA and FQGTGA. The CDR3 totals 13 residues. V shed 4 bases and J shed 1 base, with 4 bases lying between them. The sequenced part of the CDR3 DNA is TGTGCCAGCAGCTACATGAACACCGGGGAG. Residues: CASSYMNTGE. From start to end, the CDR3 is CASSYMNTGELFF.

On this clone: With the read ending 3 residues before the CDR3 end, the germline J gene is used to fill in that end. The gene calls are TRBV5-6 and TRBJ2-7; D remains ambiguous. Germline CDR1 is SGHDT and CDR2 is YYEEEE. The CDR3 extends over 13 amino acids. The V and J ends lost 5 bases and 3 bases respectively, with 12 bases between them. Here the CDR3 reads CASRRAANYEQYF. The sequenced CDR3 bases are TGTGCCAGCAGACGTGCAGCGAACTACGAG.

To note about this clone: The read terminates 3 residues before the CDR3 end, so the remaining end is supplied by the germline J gene. The chain employs TRBV27 and TRBJ1-4; D perhaps matches TRBD1 (6 bases). The CDR3 is made up of 14 amino acids. Trimming took 7 bases from V and 10 from J, leaving 19 bases between them. Germline CDR1 and CDR2: MNHEY and SMNVEV (reference sequence). CDR3 amino acids: CASIPTGYVAKLFF. The sequenced CDR3 bases are TGTGCCAGCATTCCAACAGGGTACGTCGCAAAA.

Regarding this clone: The CDR3 end lies 3 residues beyond the end of the read and is filled in from the germline J gene. This chain connects TRBV19 to TRBJ2-3; D uncertain. The CDR3 spans 11 residues. Trimming stripped 7 bases from V and 4 bases from J, with 6 bases between. In germline, CDR1 is LNHDA, CDR2 SQIVND (reference sequence). The CDR3 bases that were read are TGTGCCAGTAAGCCACCAGATACG. It is translated as CASKPPDT. The whole CDR3 sequence reads CASKPPDTQYF.

Turning to this clone: The DNA ends 3 residues before the CDR3 does, and the rest of the CDR3 is filled in from the germline J gene. The chain combines TRBV19 with TRBJ2-5; D remains unclear. Germline V gene sequence: CDR1 LNHDA, CDR2 SQIVND (reference sequence). V lost 3 bases to trimming and J lost 5 bases, with 13 bases between them. This CDR3 region has 14 residues. CDR3 sequence: CASSIIGSWETQYF. The covered CDR3 bases are TGTGCCAGTAGTATTATAGGGTCTTGGGAGACC.

By frequency, this clone is medium-sized (0.01 to 0.1%). The read terminates 3 residues ahead of where the CDR3 ends, so the germline J gene completes it. The rearrangement uses TRBV7-3 and TRBJ2-1; D possibly corresponds to TRBD2 (7 bases). Between the trimmed V and J ends, which lost 4 bases and 7 bases, there was a span of 17 bases. Germline lookup yields CDR1 SGHTA and CDR2 FQGTGA. The CDR3 has 15 residues. Here the CDR3 reads CASSSRGALGNEQFF. The covered CDR3 bases are TGTGCCAGCAGCTCTCGGGGGGCCCTAGGGAATGAG.